Listed here is a single T cell receptor beta chain. Every sample yielded at least 6 million isolated PBMCs. With each sample, at least 5.5 micrograms of total RNA were extracted. The data were obtained in a study of blood T cells in healthy people across ages. It was with a sample-barcoded 5' primer and a J-beta primer mix that a second PCR of roughly 7 to 11 cycles was run. The template-switch adaptor was a 5' adaptor with 12 random nucleotides. It tagged each cDNA molecule. Paired-end reads containing CDR3 totaled no fewer than 2.5 million for each sample. TCRdb reanalysed the 5' RACE reads using MiXCR and keeps one entry per CDR3 protein. The table lists under 2 million distinct CDR3 sequences, about 31% of them singletons, with 11% in the top ten. With 5 bases clipped from V and 9 bases from J, the junction kept 7 bases outside the gene matches. The CDR3 loop spans 14 amino acids. Per germline, CDR1 SGHTA and CDR2 FQGNSA.

The material sequenced was blood. The sequence came from a woman under 40 in good health. The V call is TRBV7-2, the J call TRBJ2-1; 10 bases are a match to TRBD2. The CDR3 protein is CASSQSGGEGEQFF. The CDR3 DNA sequence: TGTGCCAGCAGCCAGAGCGGGGGGGAAGGTGAGCAGTTCTTC.